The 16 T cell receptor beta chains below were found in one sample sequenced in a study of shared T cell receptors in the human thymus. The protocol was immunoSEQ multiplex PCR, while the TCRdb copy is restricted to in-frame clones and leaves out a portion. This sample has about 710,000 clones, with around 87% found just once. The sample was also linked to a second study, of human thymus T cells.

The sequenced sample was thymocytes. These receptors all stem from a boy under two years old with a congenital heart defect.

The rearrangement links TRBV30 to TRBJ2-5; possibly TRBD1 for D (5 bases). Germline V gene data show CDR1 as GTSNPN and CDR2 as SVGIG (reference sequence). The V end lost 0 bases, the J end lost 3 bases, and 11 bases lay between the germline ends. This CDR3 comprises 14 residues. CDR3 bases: TGTGCCTGGAGTGTAGGGGCAGACAAAGAGACCCAGTACTTC. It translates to CAWSVGADKETQYF.

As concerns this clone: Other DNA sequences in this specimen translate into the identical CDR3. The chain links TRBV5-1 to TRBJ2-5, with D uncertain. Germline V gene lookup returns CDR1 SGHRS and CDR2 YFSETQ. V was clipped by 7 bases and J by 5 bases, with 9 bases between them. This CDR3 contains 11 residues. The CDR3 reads CASRGGETQYF. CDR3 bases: TGCGCCAGCCGCGGTGGTGAGACCCAGTACTTC.

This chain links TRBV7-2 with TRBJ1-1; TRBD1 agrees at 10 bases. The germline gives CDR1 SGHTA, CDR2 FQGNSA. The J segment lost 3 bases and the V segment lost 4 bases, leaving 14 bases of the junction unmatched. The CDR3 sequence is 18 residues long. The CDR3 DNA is TGTGCCAGCAGCTGCCAGCGGGAGAAGACAGGGGGCTACACTGAAGCTTTCTTT. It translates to CASSCQREKTGGYTEAFF.

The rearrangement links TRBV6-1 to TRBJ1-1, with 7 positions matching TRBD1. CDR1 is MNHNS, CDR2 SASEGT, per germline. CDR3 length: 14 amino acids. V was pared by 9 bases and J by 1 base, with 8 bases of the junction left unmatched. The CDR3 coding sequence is TGTGCCAGTCTGGCCCAGGGGGAGAACACTGAAGCTTTCTTT. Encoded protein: CASLAQGENTEAFF.

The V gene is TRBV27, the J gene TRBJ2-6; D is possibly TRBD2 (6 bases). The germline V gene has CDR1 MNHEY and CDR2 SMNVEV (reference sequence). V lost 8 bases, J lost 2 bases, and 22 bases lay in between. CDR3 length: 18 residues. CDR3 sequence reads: CASGSIRETVTGANVLTF. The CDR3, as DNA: TGTGCCAGCGGGTCTATTCGGGAGACAGTAACTGGGGCCAACGTCCTGACTTTC.

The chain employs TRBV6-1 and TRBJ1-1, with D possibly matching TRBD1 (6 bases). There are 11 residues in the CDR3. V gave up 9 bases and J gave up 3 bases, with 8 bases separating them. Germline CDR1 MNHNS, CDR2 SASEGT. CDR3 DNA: TGTGCCAGTACAGGGCACACTGAAGCTTTCTTT. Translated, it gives CASTGHTEAFF.

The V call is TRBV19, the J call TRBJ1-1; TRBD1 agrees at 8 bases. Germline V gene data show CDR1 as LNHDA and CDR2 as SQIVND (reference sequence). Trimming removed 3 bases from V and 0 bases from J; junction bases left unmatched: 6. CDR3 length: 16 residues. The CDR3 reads CASSILPTGVNTEAFF. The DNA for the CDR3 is TGTGCCAGTAGTATCCTTCCGACAGGGGTGAACACTGAAGCTTTCTTT.

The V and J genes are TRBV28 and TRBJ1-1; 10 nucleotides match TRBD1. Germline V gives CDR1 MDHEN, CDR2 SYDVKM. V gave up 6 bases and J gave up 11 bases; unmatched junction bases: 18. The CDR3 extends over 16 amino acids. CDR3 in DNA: TGTGCCAGCAGGCCCGACAGGGGGCGAATGAGGGAGTGGGCTTTCTTT. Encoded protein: CASRPDRGRMREWAFF.

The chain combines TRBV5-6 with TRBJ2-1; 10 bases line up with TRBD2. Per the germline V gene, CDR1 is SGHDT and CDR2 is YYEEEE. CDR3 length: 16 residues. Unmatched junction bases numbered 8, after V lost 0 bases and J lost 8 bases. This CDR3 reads CASSLAASGSVDEQFF. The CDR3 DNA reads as TGTGCCAGCAGCTTGGCGGCTAGCGGGAGTGTCGATGAGCAGTTCTTC.

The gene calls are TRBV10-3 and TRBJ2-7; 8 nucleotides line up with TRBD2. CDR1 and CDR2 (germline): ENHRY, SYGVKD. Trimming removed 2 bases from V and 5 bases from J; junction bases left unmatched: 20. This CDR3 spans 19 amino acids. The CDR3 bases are TGTGCCATCAGTGAGGGGACGGGGGGTTCACGGGAGGGTACGAACGAGCAGTACTTC. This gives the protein CAISEGTGGSREGTNEQYF.

The CDR3 region has the DNA TGTGCCAGCAGCGTAGCCCCTGGGGACAGACGATGGAACACTGAAGCTTTCTTT. Its protein is CASSVAPGDRRWNTEAFF. The chain has TRBV9 and TRBJ1-1; 7 nucleotides align to TRBD1. V lost 0 bases, J lost 1 base, and 12 bases stayed unmatched. From germline, CDR1 is SGDLS and CDR2 YYNGEE. CDR3 length equals 18 residues.

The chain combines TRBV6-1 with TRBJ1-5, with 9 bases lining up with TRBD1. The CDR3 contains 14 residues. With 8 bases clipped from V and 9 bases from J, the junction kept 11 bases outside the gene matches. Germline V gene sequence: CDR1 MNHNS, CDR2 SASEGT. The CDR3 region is CASQDRGGIRPQHF. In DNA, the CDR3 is TGTGCCAGCCAGGACAGGGGTGGGATTAGGCCCCAGCATTTT.

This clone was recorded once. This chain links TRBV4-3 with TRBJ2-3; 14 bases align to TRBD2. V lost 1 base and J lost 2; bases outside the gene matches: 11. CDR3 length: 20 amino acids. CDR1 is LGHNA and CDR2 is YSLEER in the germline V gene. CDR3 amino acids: CASSQVGTSGGPPPTDTQYF. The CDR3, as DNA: TGCGCCAGCAGCCAAGTTGGGACTAGCGGGGGCCCCCCGCCCACAGATACGCAGTATTTT.

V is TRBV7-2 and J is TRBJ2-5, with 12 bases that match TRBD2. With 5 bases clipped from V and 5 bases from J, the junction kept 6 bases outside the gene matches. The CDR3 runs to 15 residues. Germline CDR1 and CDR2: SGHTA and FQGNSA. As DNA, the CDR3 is TGTGCCAGCAGCGTGCTAGCGGGGGGGCGGGAGACCCAGTACTTC. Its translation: CASSVLAGGRETQYF.

For the CDR3, the DNA is TGTGCCAGCAGCTTGGACGGGACAGTGCCCTACGAGCAGTACTTC. It encodes CASSLDGTVPYEQYF. V gene TRBV5-4 combines with J gene TRBJ2-7; 7 bases agree with TRBD1. The V segment lost 0 bases and the J segment 2 bases; nucleotides outside the gene matches: 5. The CDR3 has 15 residues. Per the germline V gene, CDR1 is SGHNT and CDR2 is YYREEE (reference sequence).

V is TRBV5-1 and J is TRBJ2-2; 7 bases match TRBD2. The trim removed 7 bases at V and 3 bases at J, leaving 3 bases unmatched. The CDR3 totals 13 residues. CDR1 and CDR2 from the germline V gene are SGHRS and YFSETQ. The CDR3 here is CASEAGDTGELFF. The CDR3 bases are TGCGCCAGCGAGGCGGGGGACACCGGGGAGCTGTTTTTT.